A selection of T cell receptor beta chains follows, all from one sample in a study of blood T cell repertoires in COVID-19. Profiling relied on immunoSEQ multiplex PCR, and the TCRdb table lists in-frame clones only, not all of them. This sample has about 4,900 clones, with roughly two thirds found just once. The sequencing sample was made of peripheral blood. Receptors originate from a human donor in a cohort sampled during active COVID-19. Both conserved end residues are part of each CDR3. The D gene is left open where the match is weak. A clone size is listed for some rows: how often the clone was seen (once, few, many), or a class if it is expanded.

v_call,j_call,d_call,clone_size,cdr3_aa,cdr3_nt
TRBV18,TRBJ1-1,NA,once,CASSSDKKTEAFF,TGTGCCAGCTCATCGGACAAAAAGACTGAAGCTTTCTTT
TRBV12-5,TRBJ2-1,TRBD2,NA,CASGFRRLAANEQFF,TGTGCTAGTGGTTTTCGCCGACTAGCGGCCAATGAGCAGTTCTTC
TRBV6-5,TRBJ2-7,TRBD1,NA,CASSTETGSNEQYF,TGTGCCAGCAGTACCGAGACAGGGTCCAACGAGCAGTACTTC
TRBV5-8,TRBJ1-2,NA,NA,CASSSRGILPYGYTF,TGTGCCAGCAGCTCCAGAGGGATACTTCCTTATGGCTACACCTTC
TRBV4-3,TRBJ2-7,TRBD2,NA,CASSQALAGGTYEQYF,TGCGCCAGCAGCCAAGCCCTAGCGGGGGGGACCTACGAGCAGTACTTC
TRBV2,TRBJ2-3,TRBD1,NA,CASSPRGQGTDTQYF,TGTGCCAGCAGTCCAAGGGGGCAGGGCACAGATACGCAGTATTTT
TRBV6-5,TRBJ2-7,TRBD1,large,CASSSTGNYEQYF,TGTGCCAGCAGTTCGACAGGGAACTACGAGCAGTACTTC
TRBV5-6,TRBJ1-2,NA,NA,CASNFGSDYGYTF,TGTGCCAGCAACTTCGGGTCCGACTATGGCTACACCTTC
TRBV11-1,TRBJ1-1,NA,NA,CASSPQVGKILEAFF,TGTGCCAGCAGCCCACAGGTCGGAAAGATCCTTGAAGCTTTCTTT
TRBV12-5,TRBJ1-4,NA,NA,CASGLVGQTYEKLFF,TGTGCTAGTGGTTTGGTTGGACAAACCTATGAAAAACTGTTTTTT
TRBV19,TRBJ1-1,NA,once,CASSMTIGDTRGAFF,TGTGCCAGTAGTATGACGATTGGTGACACCCGAGGGGCTTTCTTT
TRBV11-2,TRBJ1-4,NA,NA,CASQPGVGRANNEKLFF,TGTGCCAGCCAACCTGGGGTGGGGAGAGCCAATAATGAAAAACTGTTTTTT
TRBV7-3,TRBJ2-6,NA,NA,CASSLTSGNSGANVLTF,TGTGCCAGCAGCTTAACGTCAGGGAACTCTGGGGCCAACGTCCTGACTTTC
TRBV7-6,TRBJ2-1,NA,NA,CASSSDRPESYNEQFF,TGTGCCAGCAGCTCAGACAGGCCAGAGTCATACAATGAGCAGTTCTTC
TRBV6-4,TRBJ1-1,NA,NA,CASSDSNRNTEAFF,TGTGCCAGCAGTGACTCGAACAGGAACACTGAAGCTTTCTTT
TRBV7-6,TRBJ1-5,TRBD1,few,CASSQGTGKNQPQHF,TGTGCCAGCAGCCAGGGGACAGGGAAGAATCAGCCCCAGCATTTT
TRBV29-1,TRBJ1-2,TRBD1,few,CSVRTGADTF,TGCAGCGTACGGACAGGGGCCGACACCTTC
TRBV6-5,TRBJ1-2,NA,NA,CASRLNRAYGYTF,TGTGCCAGCAGGCTAAACAGGGCCTATGGCTACACCTTC
TRBV11-3,TRBJ1-1,NA,NA,CASSLERGEAFF,TGTGCCAGCAGCTTAGAGCGGGGGGAAGCTTTCTTT
TRBV11-3,TRBJ1-2,NA,once,CASSLGVGYGYTF,TGTGCCAGCAGCTTAGGTGTCGGGTATGGCTACACCTTC
TRBV6-6,TRBJ1-2,TRBD1,few,CAHKGASGGYTF,TGTGCCCACAAGGGGGCCTCCGGTGGCTACACCTTC
TRBV7-2,TRBJ2-3,TRBD1,few,CASSPTGSRGTQYF,TGTGCCAGCAGCCCGACAGGGAGCAGGGGTACGCAGTATTTT
TRBV4-2,TRBJ1-1,TRBD1,NA,CASSQGTGGTNTEAFF,TGTGCCAGCAGCCAAGGTACAGGGGGCACGAACACTGAAGCTTTCTTT
TRBV7-8,TRBJ2-5,NA,NA,CASTLARVGETQYF,TGTGCCAGCACCTTAGCACGGGTGGGAGAGACCCAGTACTTC
TRBV5-1,TRBJ2-6,NA,NA,CASSLDIRAGANVLTF,TGCGCCAGCAGCTTGGATATCCGAGCCGGGGCCAACGTCCTGACTTTC
TRBV14,TRBJ1-2,NA,NA,CASSQGYNNYGYTF,TGTGCCAGCAGCCAAGGTTATAATAACTATGGCTACACCTTC
TRBV7-8,TRBJ2-7,NA,NA,CASSPRTGSYEQYF,TGTGCCAGCAGCCCCCGGACGGGATCCTACGAGCAGTACTTC
TRBV19,TRBJ2-7,TRBD1,NA,CASSQGAGYEQYF,TGTGCCAGTAGCCAGGGGGCGGGTTACGAGCAGTACTTC
TRBV6-2/TRBV6-3,TRBJ1-5,NA,NA,CASSSTGNNQPQHF,TGTGCCAGCAGTTCCACAGGTAACAATCAGCCCCAGCATTTT
TRBV6-6,TRBJ2-1,NA,NA,CASSYTLAKYEQFF,TGTGCCAGCAGTTACACCCTAGCCAAGTATGAGCAGTTCTTC
TRBV6-5,TRBJ2-7,TRBD1,NA,CASSPLGRGYEQYF,TGTGCCAGCAGTCCCCTGGGCAGGGGGTACGAGCAGTACTTC
TRBV7-2,TRBJ2-5,NA,NA,CASSQPLTDLQETQYF,TGTGCCAGCAGCCAACCGTTGACAGACCTCCAAGAGACCCAGTACTTC
TRBV11-2,TRBJ2-1,NA,NA,CASSLGDLRYNEQFF,TGTGCCAGCAGCCTCGGGGATCTGAGGTACAATGAGCAGTTCTTC
TRBV19,TRBJ2-1,TRBD1,NA,CASSSAGTGGFNEQFF,TGTGCCAGTAGTAGCGCCGGGACAGGGGGATTCAATGAGCAGTTCTTC
TRBV11-2,TRBJ2-1,TRBD1,NA,CASSSLRQGPRSYNEQFF,TGTGCCAGCAGCTCCCTCCGACAGGGTCCCCGCTCCTACAATGAGCAGTTCTTC
TRBV15,TRBJ2-1,TRBD2,NA,CATSRGASGANEQFF,TGTGCCACCAGCAGAGGTGCTAGCGGGGCAAATGAGCAGTTCTTC
TRBV9,TRBJ2-3,NA,NA,CASSAYLGSTDTQYF,TGTGCCAGCAGCGCATACCTCGGTAGCACAGATACGCAGTATTTT
TRBV6-6,TRBJ1-5,NA,NA,CASSYAREPQHF,TGTGCCAGCAGTTACGCTAGAGAGCCCCAGCATTTT
TRBV7-2,TRBJ2-7,TRBD2,NA,CASSPRTSGSSGQYF,TGTGCCAGCAGCCCCAGGACTAGCGGGAGCTCCGGGCAGTACTTC
TRBV7-2,TRBJ1-3,NA,NA,CASSPDRNTIYF,TGTGCCAGCAGCCCCGACAGAAACACCATATATTTT
TRBV18,TRBJ2-7,NA,NA,CASSPRSSGTRSSYEQYF,TGTGCCAGCTCACCACGTTCTTCCGGGACAAGATCCTCCTACGAGCAGTACTTC
TRBV18,TRBJ1-1,TRBD1,once,CASSPPAQGGNTEAFF,TGTGCCAGCTCACCACCGGCACAGGGGGGTAATACTGAAGCTTTCTTT
TRBV3-1/TRBV3-2,TRBJ2-5,NA,NA,CASPGQGQETQYF,TGTGCCAGCCCCGGGCAGGGGCAAGAGACCCAGTACTTC
TRBV7-9,TRBJ2-7,TRBD2,NA,CASSRTSGGAWEQYF,TGTGCCAGCAGCCGAACTAGCGGGGGGGCCTGGGAGCAGTACTTC
TRBV5-4,TRBJ2-2,TRBD2,NA,CASTAGGFGTGELFF,TGTGCCAGCACCGCCGGGGGGTTTGGAACCGGGGAGCTGTTTTTT
TRBV16,TRBJ1-2,TRBD1,NA,CASSQSRQGYGYTF,TGTGCCAGCAGCCAATCTAGACAGGGCTATGGCTACACCTTC
TRBV24-1,TRBJ2-1,TRBD1,NA,CATSDRTGGSYNEQFF,TGTGCCACCAGTGACCGGACAGGGGGCTCCTACAATGAGCAGTTCTTC
TRBV19,TRBJ2-5,TRBD1,NA,CASSILRGRGPQETQYF,TGTGCCAGTAGTATATTGCGCGGCAGGGGGCCGCAAGAGACCCAGTACTTC
TRBV19,TRBJ2-6,NA,NA,CASSITQSSGANVLTF,TGTGCCAGTAGTATCACACAGAGCTCTGGGGCCAACGTCCTGACTTTC
TRBV6-6,TRBJ2-7,NA,NA,CASSQGLPHEQYF,TGTGCCAGCAGCCAGGGGCTTCCGCACGAGCAGTACTTC
TRBV7-2,TRBJ2-7,TRBD1,NA,CASSHQGQGDHEQYF,TGTGCCAGCAGCCATCAGGGGCAGGGGGACCACGAGCAGTACTTC